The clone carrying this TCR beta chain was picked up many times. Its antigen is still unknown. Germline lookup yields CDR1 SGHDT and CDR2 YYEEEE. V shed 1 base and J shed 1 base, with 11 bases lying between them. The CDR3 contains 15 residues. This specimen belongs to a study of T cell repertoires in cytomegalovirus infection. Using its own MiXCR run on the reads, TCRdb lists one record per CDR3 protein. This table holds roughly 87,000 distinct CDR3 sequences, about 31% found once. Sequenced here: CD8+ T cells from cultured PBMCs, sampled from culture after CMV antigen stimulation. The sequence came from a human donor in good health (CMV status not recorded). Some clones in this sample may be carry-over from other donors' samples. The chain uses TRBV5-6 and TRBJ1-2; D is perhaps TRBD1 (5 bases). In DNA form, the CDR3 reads TGTGCCAGCAGCTTGATACAGGCTCTTAACTATGGCTACACCTTC. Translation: CASSLIQALNYGYTF.